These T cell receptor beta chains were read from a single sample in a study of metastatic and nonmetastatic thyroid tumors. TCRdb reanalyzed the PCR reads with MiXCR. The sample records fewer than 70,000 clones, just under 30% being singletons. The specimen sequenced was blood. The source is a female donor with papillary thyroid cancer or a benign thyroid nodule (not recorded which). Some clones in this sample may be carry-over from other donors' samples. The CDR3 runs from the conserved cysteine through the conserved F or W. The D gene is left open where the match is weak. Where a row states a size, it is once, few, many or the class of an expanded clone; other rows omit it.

TGTGCCAGCAGCTTAGAAGGGCGGGGAGCCTACGAGCAGTACTTC	CASSLEGRGAYEQYF	NA	TRBJ2-7	TRBV7-8	NA
TGTGCCACCACAGATAGCGGTAGCCGATCCTACGAGCAGTACTTC	CATTDSGSRSYEQYF	many	TRBJ2-7	TRBV24-1	NA
TGTGCCAGCAGTTTGGGGGCGAGGAATGAGCAGTTCTTC	CASSLGARNEQFF	few	TRBJ2-1	TRBV12-3/TRBV12-4	NA
TGTGCCAGCAGAGAGACAGGACCGAACTACGAGCAGTACTTC	CASRETGPNYEQYF	NA	TRBJ2-7	TRBV12-3/TRBV12-4	NA
TGTGCCACGCGAGCCCTCTACAATGAGCAGTTCTTC	CATRALYNEQFF	NA	TRBJ2-1	TRBV2	NA
TGTGCCAGCAGCGTGACAGGGACACACGAAGCTTTCTTT	CASSVTGTHEAFF	NA	TRBJ1-1	TRBV9	TRBD1
TGTGCCAGCAGTTTTATATCGACAGGATTCTCTGGAAACACCATATATTTT	CASSFISTGFSGNTIYF	NA	TRBJ1-3	TRBV12-3/TRBV12-4	NA
TGCAGTCCCACGCCCATTGGGGACTCCTACGAGCAGTACTTC	CSPTPIGDSYEQYF	NA	TRBJ2-7	TRBV20-1	NA
TGTGCCAGCAGTTTTGACGGATCCTACGAGCAGTACTTC	CASSFDGSYEQYF	few	TRBJ2-7	TRBV12-3/TRBV12-4	NA
TGTGCCACCAGCAGAGATGAGGGGAGTAGCGAGCAGTACTTC	CATSRDEGSSEQYF	NA	TRBJ2-7	TRBV15	NA
TGCGCCAGCAGCCAAGAAGGGGGTCAGCCCCAGCATTTT	CASSQEGGQPQHF	many	TRBJ1-5	TRBV4-3	NA
TGTGCCAGCAGCTTAACAGGGGGCAGGGAAGCTTTCTTT	CASSLTGGREAFF	NA	TRBJ1-1	TRBV7-6	TRBD1
TGTGCCAGCAGACGTACAGAGGAATATGGCTACACCTTC	CASRRTEEYGYTF	NA	TRBJ1-2	TRBV6-1	NA
TGTGCCAGCAGATACTCTGGGGCCAACGTCCTGACTTTC	CASRYSGANVLTF	NA	TRBJ2-6	TRBV27	NA
TGTGCCATCAGTGAGGACGTTAGCAATCAGCCCCAGCATTTT	CAISEDVSNQPQHF	NA	TRBJ1-5	TRBV10-3	NA
TGTGCCAGCAGTGAATGGGGCAGGGGCGGTTCACCCCTCCACTTT	CASSEWGRGGSPLHF	NA	TRBJ1-6	TRBV25-1	NA
TGTGCCAGCAGCTTAGACGGGGGGCTGTTTTTT	CASSLDGGLFF	few	TRBJ2-2	TRBV11-2	NA
TGTGCCAGCAGCTTAGAGCCGGGAGAGGGCTACGAGCAGTACTTC	CASSLEPGEGYEQYF	NA	TRBJ2-7	TRBV11-2	NA
TGTGCCAGTAAATGGAGCGATCCGAACACCGGGGAGCTGTTTTTT	CASKWSDPNTGELFF	few	TRBJ2-2	TRBV19	NA
TGTGCCTGGAGTGTATCGATGGCAGAGCAGTACTTC	CAWSVSMAEQYF	NA	TRBJ2-7	TRBV30	NA
TGTGCCAGCAGTTTATCAGGGTACACGAACACTGAAGCTTTCTTT	CASSLSGYTNTEAFF	few	TRBJ1-1	TRBV27	NA
TGTGCCAGCATAGGACAGGGGTGGTCACCCCTCCACTTT	CASIGQGWSPLHF	few	TRBJ1-6	TRBV6-1	TRBD1
TGTGCCACCTCAGGACAGGAAAGTTCACCCCTCCACTTT	CATSGQESSPLHF	few	TRBJ1-6	TRBV19	TRBD1
TGTGCCAGCAGTGAGCAGGGGGCGCTAGGATACGAGCAGTACTTC	CASSEQGALGYEQYF	NA	TRBJ2-7	TRBV6-1	TRBD1
TGTGCCAGCAGTGCGGGACCTTATAATTCACCCCTCCACTTT	CASSAGPYNSPLHF	many	TRBJ1-6	TRBV6-1	NA
TGTGCCAGCACGCACGAGGGGGCAAGGCACGAGCAGTACTTC	CASTHEGARHEQYF	medium-sized	TRBJ2-7	TRBV2	TRBD1
TGTGCCAGCAGCCGTGCCCCGGGACCGCAGTATTTT	CASSRAPGPQYF	medium-sized	TRBJ2-3	TRBV7-2	NA
TGTGCCACCAGCAGCGTTGGCGGGAGTTACGAGCAGTACTTC	CATSSVGGSYEQYF	NA	TRBJ2-7	TRBV15	TRBD2
TGTGCCAGCAGTCCGCCCGTCTGGACCTACGAGCAGTACTTC	CASSPPVWTYEQYF	few	TRBJ2-7	TRBV6-2/TRBV6-3	NA
TGTGCCTGGATCCCAACGCACGGGTCCCCTCGTGGCTACACCTTC	CAWIPTHGSPRGYTF	NA	TRBJ1-2	TRBV30	NA
TGTGCCAGCAGCTTAATTGACCAGTCGGGGATCGGAGGCTACACCTTC	CASSLIDQSGIGGYTF	NA	TRBJ1-2	TRBV7-3	NA
TGTGCCAGCAGTTTGGCTAGCGGGCCTACCTACAATGAGCAGTTCTTC	CASSLASGPTYNEQFF	many	TRBJ2-1	TRBV27	TRBD2
TGTGCCAGCAGCTTAGTTGAGGGAGAGGGCTACACCTTC	CASSLVEGEGYTF	NA	TRBJ1-2	TRBV7-2	NA
TGTGCCAGCAGTTTATGGAGTCTAGCGGGAGGGCCCGGGGAGCTGTTTTTT	CASSLWSLAGGPGELFF	NA	TRBJ2-2	TRBV28	TRBD2
TGTGCCTCTCGAGCGGGAGGGGGCAGTTATGAGCAGTTCTTC	CASRAGGGSYEQFF	NA	TRBJ2-1	TRBV7-2	TRBD2
TGTGCCAGCAGCTGGCCTGATAGGCTAGCAGGCGAGCAGTACTTC	CASSWPDRLAGEQYF	NA	TRBJ2-7	TRBV11-3	NA
TGCGCCAGCAGGAACGGGCGGTACGAGCAGTACTTC	CASRNGRYEQYF	few	TRBJ2-7	TRBV10-2	NA
TGTGCCAGCAGTGACCTAGACGGGGGCAGTCAGCCCCAGCATTTT	CASSDLDGGSQPQHF	NA	TRBJ1-5	TRBV6-1	NA
TGTGCCAGCAGAGCGACTAGCGGGTTTAACTACGAGCAGTACTTC	CASRATSGFNYEQYF	NA	TRBJ2-7	TRBV2	TRBD2
TGTGCCAGCAGTTACTCCCCAGGGAGTGTCTCCTACAATGAGCAGTTCTTC	CASSYSPGSVSYNEQFF	NA	TRBJ2-1	TRBV6-5	NA
TGTGCCCGGGACAGCCGCCGAGGGGCCAACGTCCTGACTTTC	CARDSRRGANVLTF	NA	TRBJ2-6	TRBV30	TRBD1
TGTGCCAGCAGCCCAGACGGCCGGGGCTACACCTTC	CASSPDGRGYTF	few	TRBJ1-2	TRBV7-2	NA
TGTGCCAGCAGACTATTAAGAGATACGCAGTATTTT	CASRLLRDTQYF	NA	TRBJ2-3	TRBV11-2	NA
TGTGCCAGCAGTTATAGCGGGAGTTGGGCAGATACGCAGTATTTT	CASSYSGSWADTQYF	few	TRBJ2-3	TRBV12-3/TRBV12-4	TRBD2
TGTGCCAGCAGCGACCTTGACAGAGCTAACTATGGCTACACCTTC	CASSDLDRANYGYTF	NA	TRBJ1-2	TRBV9	NA
TGCGCCAGCAGCTTTTCTAGCGGGAGCAATGAGCAGTTCTTC	CASSFSSGSNEQFF	NA	TRBJ2-1	TRBV5-1	TRBD2
TGTGCCAGCAGTGAAGTTTGGGACAGGGGGGACAATGAGCAGTTCTTC	CASSEVWDRGDNEQFF	NA	TRBJ2-1	TRBV6-1	TRBD1
TGTGCCAGCAGTTCGGACGGACTTACAACAGATACGCAGTATTTT	CASSSDGLTTDTQYF	NA	TRBJ2-3	TRBV12-3/TRBV12-4	NA
TGTGCCAGCAGCCCTACCCAGCATGCGGGAGATGGCACAGATACGCAGTATTTT	CASSPTQHAGDGTDTQYF	NA	TRBJ2-3	TRBV3-1	TRBD2
TGTGCCAGCAGCCGGCATACGAACACCGGGGAGCTGTTTTTT	CASSRHTNTGELFF	few	TRBJ2-2	TRBV12-3/TRBV12-4	NA
TGCAGTGCTAGAGATCTCCAGCGGGGGTGGGGTCCCGAGCAGTACTTC	CSARDLQRGWGPEQYF	few	TRBJ2-7	TRBV20-1	TRBD2
TGTGCCAGTATTACCTCGTGGGACAGTGACCGGGAAGGCTACACCTTC	CASITSWDSDREGYTF	medium-sized	TRBJ1-2	TRBV19	TRBD1